This T cell receptor (beta chain) stems from a study of shared clonotypes between healthy human individuals. The study's findings and limits: Clonotype sharing across a few donors was observed for 5% to 6.5% of naive CD4 clonotypes.

With regard to this clone: Antigen specificity is unknown.

Only in-frame clones appear in the TCRdb table, and some are missing; sequencing was by immunoSEQ multiplex PCR. Among about 1.5 million clones, 98% were seen once, and the ten largest hold 0.4% to 0.45%. This CDR3 spans 15 amino acids. Trimming at V came to 5 bases and at J to 9 bases, leaving 13 bases not matched to a gene. CDR1 is SGHVS and CDR2 is FQNEAQ in the germline V gene. Only Caucasian adults living in Nashville, Tennessee made up the donor group. Sequencing used naive CD4+ T cells sorted from blood. Subset indicated: CD45RA+ positively selected. The sequence was obtained from a man aged 25 to 40 in good health. The rearrangement links TRBV7-8 to TRBJ2-1; 7 bases line up with TRBD1. CDR3 sequence (DNA): TGTGCCAGCAGCCTTGGGGGACAGCTACCAATTGAGCAGTTCTTC. It translates to CASSLGGQLPIEQFF.